This is a list of T cell receptor beta chains from one sample in a study of shared clonotypes between healthy human individuals. Profiling relied on immunoSEQ multiplex PCR, and the TCRdb table lists in-frame clones only, not all of them. The data show roughly 1.5 million clones, 98% seen once. The sequenced material came from naive CD4+ T cells sorted from blood. The receptors derive from a young man in good health. Both conserved end residues are trimmed from each CDR3. The order of the fields is CDR3 protein, J gene, V gene.

CDR3 protein: ASGLGSGANVLT
J gene: TRBJ2-6
V gene: TRBV12-5

CDR3 protein: AGFSYEQY
J gene: TRBJ2-7
V gene: TRBV4-3

CDR3 protein: ASSPLGLQNTEAF
J gene: TRBJ1-1
V gene: TRBV7-9

CDR3 protein: ASSTGISSNQPQH
J gene: TRBJ1-5
V gene: TRBV19

CDR3 protein: ASRGRLGTSGTGELF
J gene: TRBJ2-2
V gene: TRBV28

CDR3 protein: ASSGALMPGELF
J gene: TRBJ2-2
V gene: TRBV2

CDR3 protein: ASSVDPGTDMFEQY
J gene: TRBJ2-7
V gene: TRBV9

CDR3 protein: ATSRTPQGRTGELF
J gene: TRBJ2-2
V gene: TRBV15

CDR3 protein: ASSLALGGRLSGYT
J gene: TRBJ1-2
V gene: TRBV7-2

CDR3 protein: ASTQLAPLGNQPQH
J gene: TRBJ1-5
V gene: TRBV10-2

CDR3 protein: ASSAGTSGIFGYEQY
J gene: TRBJ2-7
V gene: TRBV9